The 27 T cell receptor beta chains below come from one sample, sequenced in a study of blood T cell repertoires in COVID-19. Clones were read by immunoSEQ multiplex PCR, and TCRdb kept only the in-frame ones, dropping some. The sample records some 140,000 clones, about 80% being singletons. The sequencing input was peripheral blood. Receptor source: a woman aged 60-75 years with COVID-19, enrolled during active disease.

The rearrangement joins TRBV18 to TRBJ1-2; D gene unclear. The germline gives CDR1 KGHSH, CDR2 LQKENI. V lost 0 bases and J lost 4, with 12 bases in between. The CDR3 totals 15 residues. The CDR3 DNA sequence: TGTGCCAGCTCACCACCGGGCAGATCCCTCTATGGCTACACCTTC. This codes for CASSPPGRSLYGYTF.

This clone was counted between two and nine times. This chain links TRBV19 with TRBJ2-3; 7 nucleotides align to TRBD2. V trimming: 3 bases; J trimming: 6 bases; junction bases outside the gene matches: 6. The CDR3 is 14 amino acids. Germline CDR1 LNHDA, CDR2 SQIVND (reference sequence). In DNA, the CDR3 is TGTGCCAGTAGTATGGGGCGGGGGACGGATACGCAGTATTTT. This encodes CASSMGRGTDTQYF.

This clone was detected only a few times. V and J are TRBV5-1 and TRBJ2-3, with 10 bases aligning to TRBD2. After removal of 3 bases from V and 6 bases from J, the junction contained 10 bases not matched to a gene. The CDR3 length is 16 residues. CDR1 and CDR2 (germline): SGHRS, YFSETQ. The CDR3 DNA sequence: TGCGCCAGCAGCTCTCGCCCTAGCGGGAGTGGGGATACGCAGTATTTT. It translates to CASSSRPSGSGDTQYF.

The V and J genes are TRBV6-4 and TRBJ2-1; 9 nucleotides line up with TRBD2. The CDR3 extends over 16 amino acids. The V gene end was trimmed by 0 bases and the J gene end by 6 bases; junction bases not matched to a gene: 6. The germline gives CDR1 MRHNA, CDR2 SNTAGT. CDR3 in amino acids: CASSDSGGTSINEQFF. The CDR3 DNA reads as TGTGCCAGCAGTGACTCAGGCGGGACTAGCATCAATGAGCAGTTCTTC.

This chain uses TRBV10-3 with TRBJ1-6, with D possibly TRBD1 on 6 matching bases. Germline V gene sequence: CDR1 ENHRY, CDR2 SYGVKD. The CDR3 length is 13 residues. The V end was cut by 6 bases, the J end by 7 bases, with 10 bases between. Here the CDR3 DNA reads TGTGCCATCAGGGACAGTCTAAATTCACCCCTCCACTTT. Its translation is CAIRDSLNSPLHF.

This clone was detected only once. The chain is built from TRBV11-2 and TRBJ2-1, with D possibly TRBD2 on 5 matching bases. CDR3 length: 17 amino acids. V lost 0 bases and J 6 bases, leaving 18 bases between the germline ends. Per the germline V gene, CDR1 is SGHAT and CDR2 is FQNNGV. CDR3 region: CASSLDRRALGGNEQFF. The CDR3 DNA is TGTGCCAGCAGCTTAGATCGGCGGGCGTTAGGAGGCAATGAGCAGTTCTTC.

This clone was observed a single time. The chain recombines TRBV19 with TRBJ2-1, with D tentatively TRBD2 (5 bases). V was cut by 4 bases and J by 0 bases, with 10 bases left in between. The length of the CDR3 is 15 residues. Germline assignment: CDR1 LNHDA and CDR2 SQIVND (reference sequence). The CDR3 protein is CASSNLALSYNEQFF. CDR3 DNA: TGTGCCAGTAGTAATCTAGCCCTCTCCTACAATGAGCAGTTCTTC.

The V call is TRBV9, the J call TRBJ2-1, with D maybe TRBD2 (7 bases). V shed 3 bases and J shed 9 bases, with 19 bases lying between them. CDR3 length equals 15 residues. Germline V lookup: CDR1 SGDLS, CDR2 YYNGEE. The CDR3 coding sequence is TGTGCCAGCAGCGGGGGGGGCCCTCCCTCGCGTGAGCAGTTCTTC. Translation: CASSGGGPPSREQFF.

This clone was found once. The chain employs TRBV4-1 and TRBJ2-1, with D possibly being TRBD2 (5 bases). CDR3 length: 17 amino acids. The V gene lost 0 bases and the J gene lost 8 bases, with 20 bases spanning the gap. Germline lookup yields CDR1 MGHRA and CDR2 YSYEKL. CDR3 amino acids: CASSQDRSSSRRHEQFF. As DNA, the CDR3 is TGCGCCAGCAGCCAAGATCGCTCTAGCTCAAGGCGGCATGAGCAGTTCTTC.

The chain employs TRBV18 and TRBJ2-3, with D possibly matching TRBD1 (6 bases). The CDR3 is 16 amino acids. Deletions cut 2 bases from V and 2 bases from J, with 14 bases between. The germline gives CDR1 KGHSH, CDR2 LQKENI. CDR3 sequence (DNA): TGTGCCAGCTCACCAAGGGGACCAGGGGCCACAGATACGCAGTATTTT. Residues: CASSPRGPGATDTQYF.

The chain couples TRBV19 to TRBJ2-1, with TRBD2 identical over 9 bases. The germline V gene encodes CDR1 LNHDA and CDR2 SQIVND (reference sequence). Trimming at V came to 8 bases and at J to 7 bases, leaving 9 bases not matched to a gene. This CDR3 region has 14 residues. Here the CDR3 reads CASRSSGSSNEQFF. CDR3 coding DNA: TGTGCCAGTCGGAGTAGCGGGAGTTCAAATGAGCAGTTCTTC.

This clone has just one count. The chain couples TRBV5-4 to TRBJ2-2, with 8 bases identical to TRBD1. V lost 5 bases to trimming and J lost 5 bases; unmatched junction nucleotides: 11. This CDR3 contains 16 residues. Germline-derived CDR1 and CDR2 are SGHNT and YYREEE (reference sequence). CDR3 coding DNA: TGTGCCAGCAGAAGCGCCAGGGGGCCGGATACCGGGGAGCTGTTTTTT. Its protein is CASRSARGPDTGELFF.

This clone came up many times. This CDR3 is CASSLGQGTGELFF. In DNA, the CDR3 is TGTGCCAGCAGCTTGGGGCAGGGCACCGGGGAGCTGTTTTTT. The chain carries TRBV5-6 and TRBJ2-2, with D tentatively TRBD1 (5 bases). V lost 0 bases and J 4 bases, leaving 7 bases between the germline ends. CDR3 length: 14 residues. The germline CDR1 and CDR2 sequences are SGHDT and YYEEEE. The full variable domain, with the rest looked up from reference TRBV5-6 and TRBJ2-2, is DAGVTQSPTHLIKTRGQQVTLRCSPKSGHDTVSWYQQALGQGPQFIFQYYEEEERQRGNFPDRFSGHQFPNYSSELNVNALLLGDSALYLCASSLGQGTGELFFGEGSRLTVL.

The chain joins TRBV6-5 to TRBJ2-3, with 10 positions matching TRBD2. CDR1 MNHEY and CDR2 SVGAGI come from the germline V gene. With 6 bases clipped from V and 1 base from J, the junction kept 1 base outside the gene matches. This CDR3 is 14 amino acids long. CDR3 nucleotides: TGTGCCAGCAGGGGGACTAGCGGCACAGATACGCAGTATTTT. Its protein product is CASRGTSGTDTQYF.

The chain uses TRBV4-1 and TRBJ2-1; tentatively, D is TRBD2 (5 bases). The CDR3 spans 13 residues. The V end was cut by 3 bases, the J end by 9 bases, with 12 bases between. The germline V gene has CDR1 MGHRA and CDR2 YSYEKL. CDR3 bases: TGCGCCAGCAGCCAGGACCCGGGAATTGAGCAGTTCTTC. Translated: CASSQDPGIEQFF.

The chain has TRBV5-1 and TRBJ1-2; TRBD1 is a possible D gene (5 bases). The germline CDR1 and CDR2 sequences are SGHRS and YFSETQ. With 3 bases removed from V and 8 bases from J, the gap between germline ends came to 23 bases. The CDR3 length is 16 residues. The CDR3 bases are TGCGCCAGCAGCTCGGTCGTCATCGGTGACAGCCGCGGCTACACCTTC. Translated, it gives CASSSVVIGDSRGYTF. The complete variable domain, with remaining parts taken from reference TRBV5-1 and TRBJ1-2, reads KAGVTQTPRYLIKTRGQQVTLSCSPISGHRSVSWYQQTPGQGLQFLFEYFSETQRNKGNFPGRFSGRQFSNSRSEMNVSTLELGDSALYLCASSSVVIGDSRGYTFGSGTRLTVV.

The V call is TRBV6-6, the J call TRBJ1-5, with D uncertain. There are 12 residues in the CDR3. Germline-derived CDR1 and CDR2 are MNHNY and SVGAGI (reference sequence). The V and J ends lost 6 bases and 4 bases respectively, with 7 bases between them. CDR3: CASSPTNQPQHF. Here the CDR3 DNA reads TGTGCCAGCAGCCCGACTAATCAGCCCCAGCATTTT.

This clone has just one count. V and J are TRBV29-1 and TRBJ1-3; D is undetermined. This CDR3 spans 14 amino acids. The V gene lost 4 bases and the J gene lost 4 bases, with 14 bases spanning the gap. Germline V lookup: CDR1 SQVTM, CDR2 ANQGSEA. CDR3 DNA sequence: TGCAGCGTTGCGACGGATACTAGGGGAAACACCATATATTTT. It codes for CSVATDTRGNTIYF.

The chain links TRBV19 to TRBJ1-4; 8 nucleotides align to TRBD1. The trim removed 3 bases at V and 3 bases at J, leaving 6 bases unmatched. The CDR3 has 16 amino acids. Germline lookup yields CDR1 LNHDA and CDR2 SQIVND (reference sequence). The DNA for the CDR3 is TGTGCCAGTAGTATTTCAGGGGGCGCAGCTAATGAAAAACTGTTTTTT. Encoded protein: CASSISGGAANEKLFF.

This chain links TRBV18 with TRBJ1-2; a weak D match, TRBD1 (5 bases). Trimming took 2 bases from V and 6 from J, leaving 13 bases between them. The CDR3 totals 14 residues. CDR1 and CDR2 (germline): KGHSH, LQKENI. The CDR3 DNA follows: TGTGCCAGCTCACCAACCAGACAGAGTAATGGCTACACCTTC. As protein: CASSPTRQSNGYTF.

The rearrangement links TRBV5-1 to TRBJ1-4; D might be TRBD1 (6 bases). The length of the CDR3 is 13 residues. V lost 7 bases to trimming and J lost 5 bases, with 12 bases between them. Germline CDR1 and CDR2: SGHRS and YFSETQ. CDR3 sequence (DNA): TGCGCCAGCGCAGGGGACGTGAATGAAAAACTGTTTTTT. The encoded protein is CASAGDVNEKLFF.

In nucleotides, the CDR3 is TGCGCCAGCAGCGGCGGGGACGCCAATAATTCACCCCTCCACTTT. Its translation is CASSGGDANNSPLHF. V is TRBV5-1 and J is TRBJ1-6; tentatively, D is TRBD1 (5 bases). CDR1 is SGHRS, CDR2 YFSETQ, per germline. V was trimmed by 4 bases and J by 5 bases, leaving 13 bases between them. The CDR3 consists of 15 residues.

The sample holds one count of this clone. The V gene is TRBV14, the J gene TRBJ1-2, with 9 nucleotides matching TRBD1. From germline, CDR1 is SGHDN and CDR2 FVKESK. The CDR3 sequence is 12 residues long. The V and J ends lost 4 bases and 7 bases, in that order; junction bases with no gene match: 1. Here the CDR3 reads CASSPTGGGYTF. CDR3 bases: TGTGCCAGCAGCCCGACAGGGGGTGGCTACACCTTC.

The rearrangement joins TRBV5-1 to TRBJ2-1; a weak D match, TRBD1 (7 bases). This CDR3 has 14 residues. Trimming shortened V by 0 bases and J by 9 bases, and 13 bases separated the two germline ends. Germline V gene sequence: CDR1 SGHRS, CDR2 YFSETQ. The chain's CDR3 is CASSLGQGGGEQFF. The CDR3 DNA follows: TGCGCCAGCAGCTTGGGACAGGGAGGCGGTGAGCAGTTCTTC.

This rearrangement joins TRBV6-6 to TRBJ2-6, with a possible D match to TRBD1 (5 bases). In germline, CDR1 is MNHNY, CDR2 SVGAGI (reference sequence). V was shortened by 6 bases and J by 1 base, with 7 bases between the two germline ends. The CDR3 is 14 residues long. The CDR3 nucleotides are TGTGCCAGCAGAGCAGGGTCTGGGGCCAACGTCCTGACTTTC. Translated, it gives CASRAGSGANVLTF.

This chain links TRBV18 with TRBJ1-2; D remains unclear. The length of the CDR3 is 15 residues. Germline CDR1 and CDR2: KGHSH and LQKENI. Trimming stripped 1 base from V and 7 bases from J, with 16 bases between. The CDR3 nucleotides are TGTGCCAGCTCACCACTGTCCGGGGTTTCACGTGGCTACACCTTC. Amino acid sequence: CASSPLSGVSRGYTF. The variable domain in full, with the rest retrieved from reference TRBV18 and TRBJ1-2, is NAGVMQNPRHLVRRRGQEARLRCSPMKGHSHVYWYRQLPEEGLKFMVYLQKENIIDESGMPKERFSAEFPKEGPSILRIQQVVRGDSAAYFCASSPLSGVSRGYTFGSGTRLTVV.

V usage is TRBV11-2 and J usage is TRBJ1-3, with 7 bases lining up with TRBD1. The CDR3 is 15 residues long. The trim removed 5 bases at V and 0 bases at J, leaving 4 bases unmatched. CDR1 SGHAT and CDR2 FQNNGV come from the germline V gene. In DNA form, the CDR3 reads TGTGCCAGCAGCCGGGGACAGCTCTCTGGAAACACCATATATTTT. This encodes CASSRGQLSGNTIYF.